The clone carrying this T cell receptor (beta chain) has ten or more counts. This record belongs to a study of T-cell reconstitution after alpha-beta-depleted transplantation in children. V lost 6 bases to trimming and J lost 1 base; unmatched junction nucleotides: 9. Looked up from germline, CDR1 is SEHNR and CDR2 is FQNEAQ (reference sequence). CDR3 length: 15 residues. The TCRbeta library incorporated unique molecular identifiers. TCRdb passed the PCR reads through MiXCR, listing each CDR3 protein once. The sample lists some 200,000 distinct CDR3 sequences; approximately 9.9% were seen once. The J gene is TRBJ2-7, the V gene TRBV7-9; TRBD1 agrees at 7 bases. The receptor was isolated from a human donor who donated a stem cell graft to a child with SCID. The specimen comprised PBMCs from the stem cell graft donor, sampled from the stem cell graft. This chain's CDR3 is CASSFLGQASYEQYF. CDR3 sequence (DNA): TGTGCCAGCAGTTTTCTAGGACAGGCGTCCTACGAGCAGTACTTC.